The entry below gives a single T cell receptor beta chain sequence along with its context. The junction departs from germline at one end; a sequencing error may be responsible. Libraries were prepared by immunoSEQ multiplex PCR; TCRdb keeps only in-frame clonotypes and omits some of them. In the table there are approximately 150,000 clones, roughly 93% of which are singletons. The data stem from a study of blood T cell repertoires in COVID-19. Germline CDR1 is SGHAT and CDR2 is FQNNGV. The CDR3 contains 12 residues. The chain uses TRBV11-2 and TRBJ1-4; no clear D gene. The receptor's source is a man younger than 30 with COVID-19, enrolled during active disease. Sequencing used peripheral blood. The CDR3 bases are TGTGCCAGCAGCCTAGGGAGGGAAAAACTGCTTTTT. It specifies CASSLGREKLLF.